The T cell receptor (beta chain) under discussion was sequenced for a study of T cells after yellow fever vaccination. Looking at the study overall: Researchers used SMART-Seq v4 Ultra Low Input to prepare fractions that had low cell numbers. Study-level points and caveats: Most primary-vaccination clones recurred post-booster (just under 98% CD4, 88% CD8).

Comment on this clonotype: The antigen is not known.

MiXCR was run by TCRdb on the 5' RACE reads, yielding one entry per CDR3 protein. The data show under 350,000 distinct CDR3 sequences, with 4.1% seen just once and under 30% held by the top ten. This TCR derives from a man aged 18-30 years who received the YFV17D yellow fever vaccine. The source material was PBMCs, sampled 5 days after the yellow fever booster vaccination.

CDR3 nucleotides: TGCGCCAGCAGCTTGGATTTCTTCTACGAGCAGTACTTC. It yields the protein CASSLDFFYEQYF. The chain joins TRBV5-1 to TRBJ2-7; D gene unclear. V shed 0 bases and J shed 3 bases, with 7 bases lying between them. The CDR3 spans 13 residues. CDR1 and CDR2 from the germline V gene are SGHRS and YFSETQ.